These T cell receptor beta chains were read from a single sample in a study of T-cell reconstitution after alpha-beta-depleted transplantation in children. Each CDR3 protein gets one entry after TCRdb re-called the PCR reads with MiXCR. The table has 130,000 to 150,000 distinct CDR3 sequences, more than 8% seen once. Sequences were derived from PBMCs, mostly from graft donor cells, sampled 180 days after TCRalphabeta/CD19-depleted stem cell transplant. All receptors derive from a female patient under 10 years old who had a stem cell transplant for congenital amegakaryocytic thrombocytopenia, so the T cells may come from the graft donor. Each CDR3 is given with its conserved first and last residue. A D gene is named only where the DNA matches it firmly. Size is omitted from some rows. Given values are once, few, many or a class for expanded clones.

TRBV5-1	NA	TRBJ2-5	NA	TGCGCCAGCAGCTTGGTGGCAGTCCAAGAGACCCAGTACTTC	CASSLVAVQETQYF
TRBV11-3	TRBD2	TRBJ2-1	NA	TGTGCCAGCAGCTTAGACGGCGGGAGGGGAAACGAGCAGTTCTTC	CASSLDGGRGNEQFF
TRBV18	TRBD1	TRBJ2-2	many	TGTGCCAGCTCACTTGGACAGGGGACCTCGAACACCGGGGAGCTGTTTTTT	CASSLGQGTSNTGELFF
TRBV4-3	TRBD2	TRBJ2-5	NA	TGCGCCAGCAGCCCCCGGGCGGGAGGCAGGGAGACCCAGTACTTC	CASSPRAGGRETQYF
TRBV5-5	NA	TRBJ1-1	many	TGTGCCAGCGCCGTTAGAAGGGGATTCGGGGACACTGAAGCTTTCTTT	CASAVRRGFGDTEAFF
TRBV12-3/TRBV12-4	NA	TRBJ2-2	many	TGTGCCAGCAGAACTGGATGGGACGGGGAGCTGTTTTTT	CASRTGWDGELFF
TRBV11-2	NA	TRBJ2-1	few	TGTGCCAGCAGCTTCGGCCTTGAGCAGTTCTTC	CASSFGLEQFF
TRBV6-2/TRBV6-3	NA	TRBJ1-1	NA	TGTGCCAGCAGTCCACGAGGGACCGCCAACACTGAAGCTTTCTTT	CASSPRGTANTEAFF
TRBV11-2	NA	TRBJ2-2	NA	TGTGCCAGCAGCTTAGATACCCCAGGGGCGCGTTTTCGGAACACCGGGGAGCTGTTTTTT	CASSLDTPGARFRNTGELFF
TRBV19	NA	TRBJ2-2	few	TGTGCCAGTAGTAGAGACAGCCCCTGGAACACCGGGGAGCTGTTTTTT	CASSRDSPWNTGELFF
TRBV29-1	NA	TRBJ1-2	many	TGCAGCGCGGAGGAAATTTCTAACTATGGCTACACCTTC	CSAEEISNYGYTF
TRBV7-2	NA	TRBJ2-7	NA	TGTGCCAGCAGGGAAAAAATCGGAATTCTCTCCTATGAGCAGTACTTC	CASREKIGILSYEQYF
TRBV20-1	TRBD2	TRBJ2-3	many	TGCAGTGCTACCTACAGACTAGCGGGAGATACAGATACGCAGTATTTT	CSATYRLAGDTDTQYF
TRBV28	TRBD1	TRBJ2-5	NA	TGTGCCAGCAGGCAGACAGGGACAGAGACCCAGTACTTC	CASRQTGTETQYF
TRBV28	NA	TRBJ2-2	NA	TGTGCCAGCAGTTTTTTGGACACCGGGGAGCTGTTTTTT	CASSFLDTGELFF
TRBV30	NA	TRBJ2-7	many	TGTGCCTGGACCCCCGGCGCCTACGAGCAGTACTTC	CAWTPGAYEQYF